One sample yielded the 7 T cell receptor beta chains listed below, sequenced in a study of T-cell memory formation after mild COVID-19. Using its own MiXCR run on the 5' RACE reads, TCRdb lists one record per CDR3 protein. The repertoire consists of some 280,000 distinct CDR3 sequences, with about a sixth occurring once and the leading ten covering about 23%. Sequencing input: PBMCs or a T cell subset sorted from them (not recorded which). The origin of the receptors is a man aged 18 to 30 who had mild COVID-19 (a few samples of this study predate the infection). Cell type and time point are not known.

This clonotype was recorded at least ten times. The genes are TRBV5-1 and TRBJ2-6; 7 nucleotides agree with TRBD1. J gave up 2 bases and V 9 bases, and 5 bases lay outside the gene matches. The CDR3 has 14 amino acids. Germline-derived CDR1 and CDR2 are SGHRS and YFSETQ. The CDR3 region has the DNA TGCGCCACCGCCCAGGGGGCTGGGGCCAACGTCCTGACTTTC. Translated: CATAQGAGANVLTF.

V usage is TRBV7-2 and J usage is TRBJ2-5, with D possibly TRBD2 on 5 matching bases. This CDR3 contains 13 residues. V was clipped by 4 bases and J by 4 bases, with 10 bases between them. The germline gives CDR1 SGHTA, CDR2 FQGNSA. CDR3 in amino acids: CASSYMEAETQYF. The CDR3 region has the DNA TGTGCCAGCAGCTACATGGAGGCAGAGACCCAGTACTTC.

The chain carries TRBV2 and TRBJ2-2; D gene ambiguous. V was cut by 5 bases and J by 4 bases, with 8 bases left in between. The CDR3 spans 13 residues. Looked up from germline, CDR1 is SNHLY and CDR2 is FYNNEI. DNA of the CDR3: TGTGCCAGCAGTTGGGGATTCACCGGGGAGCTGTTTTTT. Encoded protein: CASSWGFTGELFF.

This clonotype has more than one count but fewer than ten. The chain employs TRBV10-3 and TRBJ1-6; 7 bases match TRBD1. This CDR3 has 13 residues. J lost 8 bases, V lost 10 bases, and 8 bases had no gene match. Germline V gene sequence: CDR1 ENHRY, CDR2 SYGVKD. CDR3 coding DNA: TGTGCCACGGTGGATGGACAGGATTCACCCCTCCACTTT. Residues: CATVDGQDSPLHF.

This clonotype was found many times. The genes are TRBV7-2 and TRBJ1-4, with 7 bases that match TRBD1. This CDR3 region has 14 residues. CDR1 and CDR2 (germline): SGHTA, FQGNSA. V lost 1 base and J lost 6; bases outside the gene matches: 2. CDR3 sequence reads: CASSLDGTDEKLFF. Here the CDR3 DNA reads TGTGCCAGCAGCTTAGACGGGACAGATGAAAAACTGTTTTTT.

V usage is TRBV7-2 and J usage is TRBJ2-3; 7 nucleotides line up with TRBD2. The length of the CDR3 is 14 residues. Germline-derived CDR1 and CDR2 are SGHTA and FQGNSA. The ends lost 8 bases at V and 3 bases at J; junction bases unmatched: 8. The CDR3 DNA reads as TGTGCCAGCCCCGGTGGTAGCGGGACAGATACGCAGTATTTT. It specifies CASPGGSGTDTQYF. Full variable domain (outside the CDR3, taken from reference TRBV7-2 and TRBJ2-3): GAGVSQSPSNKVTEKGKDVELRCDPISGHTALYWYRQSLGQGLEFLIYFQGNSAPDKSGLPSDRFSAERTGGSVSTLTIQRTQQEDSAVYLCASPGGSGTDTQYFGPGTRLTVL.

This clonotype was detected ten times or more. The rearrangement joins TRBV7-2 to TRBJ1-1, with D hard to call. V was clipped by 5 bases and J by 2 bases, with 9 bases between them. This CDR3 region has 13 residues. Per the germline V gene, CDR1 is SGHTA and CDR2 is FQGNSA. The CDR3 reads CASSRLYNTEAFF. CDR3 coding DNA: TGTGCCAGCAGCCGATTATACAACACTGAAGCTTTCTTT.